This T cell receptor (beta chain) was sequenced during a study of T cell responses to AZD1222 COVID-19 vaccine. Findings of the study overall: Spike-specific TCR repertoires showed rising breadth and depth after two AZD1222 doses. Donors were mostly white British, more females; clonal diversity possibly underestimated. In the spike-specific TCR repertoire, nearly half reportedly target unmutated variant regions.

Using immunoSEQ multiplex PCR, the repertoire was profiled, and TCRdb retains in-frame clones only, with some absent. The sample contains fewer than 100,000 clones, around nine tenths of which appear only once. From germline, CDR1 is SGHDT and CDR2 YYEEEE. This CDR3 has 19 residues. V gave up 1 base and J gave up 1 base, with 21 bases separating them. About this clone itself: The antigen remains unidentified.

The clonotype comes from an adult who received the AZD1222 COVID-19 vaccine. The chain joins TRBV5-6 to TRBJ1-3; D may be TRBD1 (5 bases). The sequences come from peripheral blood, collected 28 days after the second AZD1222 dose. This CDR3 reads CASSLLEGSTNPSGNTIYF. The CDR3 bases are TGTGCCAGCAGCTTGCTGGAGGGGAGCACAAACCCTTCTGGAAACACCATATATTTT.